The following is a T cell receptor (beta chain) sequence with its context. Germline-derived CDR1 and CDR2 are LGHDT and YNNKEL (reference sequence). CDR3 length equals 15 residues. V was shortened by 0 bases and J by 4 bases, with 12 bases between the two germline ends. This record belongs to a study of blood T cell repertoires in COVID-19. Study-level information: Samples representing acute and convalescent COVID-19 were sourced from the United States, Italy and Spain. PBMCs, B-cell-depleted T cells, or T cells were the source of the cDNA or gDNA that made up the material.

As originally analysed: It was from reference gene primer amplification that nucleated cell counts were estimated. Profiled with immunoSEQ multiplex PCR; TCRdb holds only in-frame clones, not every one. V, J and clone size reflect that table, while D and trimming were determined from the DNA. The repertoire consists of some 60,000 clones, with about 91% occurring once and the leading ten covering 2% to 2.5%. Specimen: peripheral blood. The V and J genes are TRBV3-1 (or the pseudogene TRBV3-2) and TRBJ1-2, with D uncertain. The TCR originated in a man in his 60s with acute or convalescent COVID-19. The CDR3: CASSQDRVSPYGYTF. Here the CDR3 DNA reads TGTGCCAGCAGCCAAGATCGAGTATCCCCCTATGGCTACACCTTC.